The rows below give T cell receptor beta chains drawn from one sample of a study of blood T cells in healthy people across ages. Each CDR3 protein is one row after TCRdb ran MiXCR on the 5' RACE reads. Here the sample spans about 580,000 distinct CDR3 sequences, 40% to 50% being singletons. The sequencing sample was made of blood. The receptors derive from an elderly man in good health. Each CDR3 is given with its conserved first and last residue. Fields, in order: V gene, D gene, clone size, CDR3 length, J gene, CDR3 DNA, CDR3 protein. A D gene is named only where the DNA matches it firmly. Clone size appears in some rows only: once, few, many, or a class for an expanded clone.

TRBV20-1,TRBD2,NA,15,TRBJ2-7,TGCAGTGCTAGAGTTTCGCGGGAGAAGGCTGGCGAGCAGTACTTC,CSARVSREKAGEQYF
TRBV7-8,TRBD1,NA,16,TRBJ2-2,TGTGCCAGCAGCCCAAGCCAGGGGGCGAGCACCGGGGAGCTGTTTTTT,CASSPSQGASTGELFF
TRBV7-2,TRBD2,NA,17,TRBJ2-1,TGTGCCAGCAGCGGGCCCCGGGGGGGCCTTTTCTACAATGAGCAGTTCTTC,CASSGPRGGLFYNEQFF
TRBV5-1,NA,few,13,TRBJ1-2,TGTGCCAGCAGTTTCAGTGCTAACTATGGCTACACCTTC,CASSFSANYGYTF
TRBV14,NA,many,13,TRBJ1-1,TGTGCCAGCAGTTGGGGTGTGAACACTGAAGCTTTCTTT,CASSWGVNTEAFF
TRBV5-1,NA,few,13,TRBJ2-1,TGCGCCAGCAGCTTGAACAGGGAGCATGAGCAGTTCTTC,CASSLNREHEQFF
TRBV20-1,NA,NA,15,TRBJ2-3,TGCAGTGCTCATAAAGGCGGGGGCGGCTCAGATACGCAGTATTTT,CSAHKGGGGSDTQYF
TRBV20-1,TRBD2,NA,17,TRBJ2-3,TGCAGTGCCACGCCCCGACTAGCCGCCGACTTCACAGATACGCAGTATTTT,CSATPRLAADFTDTQYF
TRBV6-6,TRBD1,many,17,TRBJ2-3,TGTGCCAGCAGTTTCCCCGGGACAGGGGCTAGCACAGATACGCAGTATTTT,CASSFPGTGASTDTQYF
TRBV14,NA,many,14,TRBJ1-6,TGTGCCAGCAGCCAAGGCAGGGAAAATTCACCCCTCCACTTT,CASSQGRENSPLHF
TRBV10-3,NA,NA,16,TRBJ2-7,TGTGCCATCAGTGAGTGGGCCGGGGTTAGGGGGAACGAGCAGTACTTC,CAISEWAGVRGNEQYF
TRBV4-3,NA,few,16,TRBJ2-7,TGCGCCAGCAGCCAAGGGATGCATGACAGGCCCTACGAGCAGTACTTC,CASSQGMHDRPYEQYF
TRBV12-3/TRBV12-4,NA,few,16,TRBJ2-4,TGTGCCAGCAGTTTAGTGGCCGGAGGCGAAGGGGGCATTCAGTACTTC,CASSLVAGGEGGIQYF
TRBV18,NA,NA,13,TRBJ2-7,TGTGCCAGCTCCTCGGGTGTGCCTCACGAGCAGTACTTC,CASSSGVPHEQYF
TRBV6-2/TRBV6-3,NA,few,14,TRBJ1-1,TGTGCCAGCCACCCCAACCGCGAGGCGACTGAAGCTTTCTTT,CASHPNREATEAFF
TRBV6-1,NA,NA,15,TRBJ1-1,TGTGCCAGCAGAGAGGACAGTAGGGCTGGCACTGAAGCTTTCTTT,CASREDSRAGTEAFF
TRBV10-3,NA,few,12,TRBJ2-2,TGTGCCATCAGGTCGCAGGGTCAAGAGCTGTTTTTT,CAIRSQGQELFF
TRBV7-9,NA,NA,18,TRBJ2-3,TGTGCCAGCAGCTCCCCTGGCGGGCTAGGGGTTAGCACAGATACGCAGTATTTT,CASSSPGGLGVSTDTQYF
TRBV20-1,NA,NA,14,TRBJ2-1,TGCAGTGCTAGGCGGGGCCCCGAGGTCGATGAGCAGTTCTTC,CSARRGPEVDEQFF
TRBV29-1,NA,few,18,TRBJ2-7,TGCAGCGTTGAAGGACTCAGGGCGGGGCAACACTCCTACAATGAGCAGTACTTC,CSVEGLRAGQHSYNEQYF
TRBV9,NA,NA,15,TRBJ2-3,TGTGCCAGCAGCGTGACAGGCGCTAGCACAGATACGCAGTATTTT,CASSVTGASTDTQYF
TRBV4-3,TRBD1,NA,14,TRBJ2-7,TGCGCCAGCAGCCATGTTGACAGGGGCTACGAGCAGTACTTC,CASSHVDRGYEQYF
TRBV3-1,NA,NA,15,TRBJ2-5,TGTGCCAGCAGCCTACAAACAGGGCCTCAAGAGACCCAGTACTTC,CASSLQTGPQETQYF
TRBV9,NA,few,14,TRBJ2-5,TGTGCCAGCAGCGTAGCTTGGAGCGGAGAGACCCAGTACTTC,CASSVAWSGETQYF
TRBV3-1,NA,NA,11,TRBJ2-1,TGTGCCAGCAGCAACCGACTACGGCAGTTCTTC,CASSNRLRQFF
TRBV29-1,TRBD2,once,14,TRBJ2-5,TGCAGCGTCGAAAAACTAGCGTCCCTGGAGGCCCAGTACTTC,CSVEKLASLEAQYF
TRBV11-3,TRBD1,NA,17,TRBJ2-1,TGTGCCAGCAGCTTAGATAGCGGCAGGGGGCGTTGGAATGAGCAGTTCTTC,CASSLDSGRGRWNEQFF
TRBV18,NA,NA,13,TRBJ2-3,TGTGCCAGCTCAGCCGACGAGGGAGATACGCAGTATTTT,CASSADEGDTQYF